This T cell receptor beta chain is from a study of blood T cell repertoires in COVID-19. Study as a whole: COVID-19 samples, acute and convalescent, were from the United States, Italy and Spain. Sources were T cells, B-cell-depleted T cells, or PBMCs; the material itself was cDNA or gDNA.

Data came from immunoSEQ multiplex PCR; TCRdb stores just in-frame clones and leaves some out. The sample has 300,000 to 350,000 clones, around 90% seen once. Germline CDR1 and CDR2: SGHTA and FQGTGA. The CDR3 spans 18 residues. Unmatched junction bases numbered 16, after V lost 5 bases and J lost 5 bases. The sequencing sample was made of peripheral blood. The genes are TRBV7-3 and TRBJ2-1, with 9 bases that match TRBD2. The sequence was collected from a man aged 18 to 29 with active or convalescent COVID-19. The CDR3: CASSDPPYSGSRNNEQFF. Written as DNA, the CDR3 is TGTGCCAGCAGCGACCCCCCATATAGCGGGAGTAGGAACAATGAGCAGTTCTTC. Together with reference TRBV7-3 and TRBJ2-1, the CDR3 gives the full variable domain: GAGVSQTPSNKVTEKGKYVELRCDPISGHTALYWYRQSLGQGPEFLIYFQGTGAADDSGLPNDRFFAVRPEGSVSTLKIQRTERGDSAVYLCASSDPPYSGSRNNEQFFGPGTRLTVL.